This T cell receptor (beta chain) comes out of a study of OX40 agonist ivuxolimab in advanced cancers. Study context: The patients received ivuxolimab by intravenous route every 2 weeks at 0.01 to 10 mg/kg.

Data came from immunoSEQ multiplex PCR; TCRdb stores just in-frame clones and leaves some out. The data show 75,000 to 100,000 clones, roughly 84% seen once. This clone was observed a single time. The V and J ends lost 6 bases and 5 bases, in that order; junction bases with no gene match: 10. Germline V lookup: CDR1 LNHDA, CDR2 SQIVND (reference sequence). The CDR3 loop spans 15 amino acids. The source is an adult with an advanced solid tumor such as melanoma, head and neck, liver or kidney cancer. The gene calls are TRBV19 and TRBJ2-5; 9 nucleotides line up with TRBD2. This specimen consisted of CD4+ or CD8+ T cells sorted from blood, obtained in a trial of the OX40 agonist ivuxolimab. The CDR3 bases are TGTGCCAGTAGACTGACTAGCGGAGCTTCGGAGACCCAGTACTTC. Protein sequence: CASRLTSGASETQYF.